Below are 17 T cell receptor beta chains sequenced from a single sample in a study of T cells in localized non-small cell lung cancer. TCRdb keeps only in-frame clones here, not all; method: immunoSEQ multiplex PCR. Of around 25,000 clones in the sample, more than 85% were seen once. This specimen was peripheral blood, taken before any cancer treatment. These receptors were collected from a man between 40 and 70 years old with stage III squamous cell lung carcinoma.

This chain uses TRBV28 with TRBJ2-7; 11 bases are a match to TRBD2. The length of the CDR3 is 15 residues. V shed 2 bases, J shed 3 bases, and the junction held 3 bases outside the gene matches. Germline V gene lookup returns CDR1 MDHEN and CDR2 SYDVKM. This CDR3 reads CASSLASGGIYEQYF. The CDR3 coding sequence is TGTGCCAGCAGTTTAGCTAGCGGGGGGATCTACGAGCAGTACTTC. Based on the CDR3 plus reference TRBV28 and TRBJ2-7, the full variable domain is DVKVTQSSRYLVKRTGEKVFLECVQDMDHENMFWYRQDPGLGLRLIYFSYDVKMKEKGDIPEGYSVSREKKERFSLILESASTNQTSMYLCASSLASGGIYEQYFGPGTRLTVT.

This chain uses TRBV2 with TRBJ1-1; D is possibly TRBD1 (5 bases). CDR1 is SNHLY and CDR2 is FYNNEI in the germline V gene. The CDR3 spans 14 residues. V shed 4 bases and J shed 11 bases, with 20 bases lying between them. CDR3 DNA sequence: TGTGCCAGCAGTGCAAGGCAGGGAATGGCTGCTGCTTTCTTT. This codes for CASSARQGMAAAFF.

The chain combines TRBV29-1 with TRBJ2-3; 12 nucleotides agree with TRBD2. V dropped 3 bases and J dropped 0; count of bases not matched to a gene: 4. Per germline, CDR1 SQVTM and CDR2 ANQGSEA. The CDR3 is made up of 16 amino acids. The CDR3 nucleotides read TGCAGCGTTGATGGTCTAGCGGGGGGGAGCACAGATACGCAGTATTTT. It encodes CSVDGLAGGSTDTQYF.

CDR3 region: CASSPLVWWEQFF. The DNA of the CDR3 is TGTGCCAGCAGCCCCTTAGTGTGGTGGGAGCAGTTCTTC. This rearrangement joins TRBV14 to TRBJ2-1; D gene unclear. Trimming left V 4 bases short and J 10 bases short, with 14 bases between. CDR1 and CDR2 from the germline V gene are SGHDN and FVKESK. The CDR3 is 13 amino acids.

This clone has just one count. The V and J genes are TRBV28 and TRBJ2-1; 8 bases align to TRBD2. Germline-derived CDR1 and CDR2 are MDHEN and SYDVKM. V lost 5 bases and J lost 1; bases outside the gene matches: 7. CDR3 length: 16 amino acids. CDR3 nucleotide sequence: TGTGCCAGCAGTCGACCGGGACTAGTTTCCTACAATGAGCAGTTCTTC. This sequence encodes CASSRPGLVSYNEQFF.

The chain is built from TRBV19 and TRBJ1-5; 9 nucleotides align to TRBD1. The germline gives CDR1 LNHDA, CDR2 SQIVND (reference sequence). CDR3 length: 15 amino acids. Trimming took 1 base from V and 5 from J; bases not matched to a gene: 3. This CDR3 reads CASSIVQGAHQPQHF. The CDR3 DNA reads TGTGCCAGTAGTATAGTACAGGGGGCCCATCAGCCCCAGCATTTT.

This rearrangement joins TRBV5-1 to TRBJ2-7; 9 bases agree with TRBD1. Germline V gene sequence: CDR1 SGHRS, CDR2 YFSETQ. Germline trimming cut 1 base from V and 5 bases from J; bases unmatched to any gene: 10. The CDR3 contains 16 residues. The CDR3 sequence: CASSLISATGGNEQYF. CDR3 sequence (DNA): TGCGCCAGCAGCTTGATCTCCGCGACAGGGGGAAACGAGCAGTACTTC.

In its sample, this clone was seen once. The chain employs TRBV19 and TRBJ1-2; D unclear. Germline-derived CDR1 and CDR2 are LNHDA and SQIVND (reference sequence). Trimming removed 9 bases from V and 2 bases from J, with 10 bases in between. This CDR3 comprises 12 residues. The CDR3 DNA reads as TGTGCCAGCGGGTTGGCAAACTATGGCTACACCTTC. This gives the protein CASGLANYGYTF.

This clone has just one count. The chain joins TRBV11-2 to TRBJ2-6; TRBD1 aligns across 9 bases. CDR3 length equals 15 residues. V was clipped by 5 bases and J by 5 bases; unmatched bases: 4. The germline gives CDR1 SGHAT, CDR2 FQNNGV. The CDR3 DNA is TGTGCCAGCAGCCCTGGACAGGGGAGGGCCAACGTCCTGACTTTC. It is translated as CASSPGQGRANVLTF.

The chain couples TRBV9 to TRBJ2-5; a possible D gene is TRBD1 (5 bases). This CDR3 is built from 16 residues. Germline V lookup: CDR1 SGDLS, CDR2 YYNGEE. The V end lost 4 bases, the J end lost 2 bases, and 18 bases lay between the germline ends. The CDR3 loop reads CASSLGALSPQETQYF. Written as DNA, the CDR3 is TGTGCCAGCAGCCTAGGGGCACTCTCACCTCAAGAGACCCAGTACTTC.

V and J are TRBV7-7 and TRBJ1-2; the D is unclear. Germline values: CDR1 SSHAT, CDR2 FNYEAQ (reference sequence). CDR3 length equals 14 residues. Deletions cut 5 bases from V and 8 bases from J, with 18 bases between. The CDR3 here is CASSPLLGSGGYTF. CDR3 nucleotide sequence: TGTGCCAGCAGCCCACTTTTAGGCAGCGGAGGCTACACCTTC.

V usage is TRBV7-2 and J usage is TRBJ1-4; D possibly corresponds to TRBD1 (6 bases). Trimming took off 7 bases at V and 0 bases at J, with 9 bases between the two ends. This CDR3 spans 14 amino acids. Germline V gives CDR1 SGHTA, CDR2 FQGNSA. The CDR3 nucleotides read TGTGCCAGCAAACAGGGTACAACTAATGAAAAACTGTTTTTT. It encodes CASKQGTTNEKLFF.

This CDR3 is CASSKQYMNTEAFF. The CDR3 DNA reads TGTGCCAGCAGCAAGCAATACATGAACACTGAAGCTTTCTTT. The rearrangement joins TRBV6-5 to TRBJ1-1; D ambiguous. V was clipped by 6 bases and J by 0 bases, with 11 bases between them. The CDR3 length is 14 residues. The germline V gene encodes CDR1 MNHEY and CDR2 SVGAGI.

V gene TRBV28 combines with J gene TRBJ1-1; a possible D gene is TRBD1 (6 bases). The V end was cut by 3 bases, the J end by 2 bases, with 10 bases between. The CDR3 runs 14 residues. CDR1 is MDHEN and CDR2 is SYDVKM in the germline V gene. The CDR3 sequence is CASSFEGGNTEAFF. The DNA of the CDR3 is TGTGCCAGCAGTTTCGAGGGGGGCAACACTGAAGCTTTCTTT.

This clone was observed a handful of times. V gene TRBV9 combines with J gene TRBJ1-3; no reliable D call. The germline gives CDR1 SGDLS, CDR2 YYNGEE. CDR3 size: 16 residues. V lost 0 bases and J 0 bases, leaving 10 bases between the germline ends. DNA of the CDR3: TGTGCCAGCAGCGTAGAGGCCAGCGACTCTGGAAACACCATATATTTT. Translating gives CASSVEASDSGNTIYF.

CDR3 sequence: CASSSGGGWNEQFF. CDR3 DNA: TGTGCCAGCAGTTCTGGCGGGGGGTGGAATGAGCAGTTCTTC. V gene TRBV4-2 combines with J gene TRBJ2-1, with TRBD2 matching over 8 bases. Germline V gene sequence: CDR1 LGHNA, CDR2 YNFKEQ. The trim removed 6 bases at V and 7 bases at J, leaving 8 bases unmatched. The CDR3 covers 14 residues.

The V and J genes are TRBV7-9 and TRBJ1-1, with D tentatively TRBD1 (6 bases). CDR1 is SEHNR, CDR2 FQNEAQ, per germline (reference sequence). V lost 5 bases and J 3 bases, leaving 13 bases between the germline ends. This CDR3 region has 14 residues. CDR3 sequence: CASSRGGGDTEAFF. CDR3 nucleotide sequence: TGTGCCAGCAGCCGCGGCGGGGGCGACACTGAAGCTTTCTTT.